These 15 T cell receptor beta chains originate from one sample sequenced in a study of blood T cell repertoires in COVID-19. The protocol was immunoSEQ multiplex PCR, while the TCRdb copy is restricted to in-frame clones and leaves out a portion. The data hold over 350,000 clones, with 75% to 90% observed a single time. Sequences were obtained from peripheral blood. The receptor set was obtained from a woman aged 25-40 years with acute or convalescent COVID-19.

CDR3 in amino acids: CASSYSGSAEHNEQFF. For the CDR3, the DNA is TGTGCCAGCAGTTACTCTGGGTCGGCGGAACACAATGAGCAGTTCTTC. The gene calls are TRBV6-5 and TRBJ2-1, with no clear D. Germline V gene lookup returns CDR1 MNHEY and CDR2 SVGAGI. The CDR3 contains 16 residues. V lost 0 bases and J lost 5, with 14 bases in between.

The chain recombines TRBV10-2 with TRBJ2-5; tentatively, D is TRBD1 (6 bases). CDR1 and CDR2 (germline): WSHSY, SAAADI. The CDR3 consists of 14 residues. The V end was cut by 5 bases, the J end by 2 bases, with 12 bases between. CDR3 DNA: TGCGCCAGCAGTTACTTGGACAGACAAGAGACCCAGTACTTC. Amino acids: CASSYLDRQETQYF.

This clone was picked up one time. The rearrangement links TRBV4-1 to TRBJ2-2; 9 bases are shared with TRBD1. V lost 3 bases, J lost 4 bases, and 12 bases stayed unmatched. The CDR3 extends over 18 amino acids. From germline, CDR1 is MGHRA and CDR2 YSYEKL. CDR3 nucleotides: TGCGCCAGCAGCCACCCCGGGACAGGGTACAAGAGCACCGGGGAGCTGTTTTTT. It translates to CASSHPGTGYKSTGELFF.

This CDR3 reads CASSQDGQGSYEQYF. CDR3 in DNA: TGCGCCAGCAGCCAAGACGGACAGGGATCCTACGAGCAGTACTTC. The chain recombines TRBV4-1 with TRBJ2-7; 8 nucleotides align to TRBD1. V shed 0 bases and J 1 base; nucleotides not matched to a gene: 2. CDR1 is MGHRA and CDR2 is YSYEKL in the germline V gene. This CDR3 is 15 amino acids long.

This rearrangement joins TRBV6-4 to TRBJ2-3; perhaps TRBD2 as D (6 bases). The CDR3 runs to 15 residues. Trimming left V 3 bases short and J 0 bases short, with 10 bases between. Germline V gives CDR1 MRHNA, CDR2 SNTAGT. This CDR3 is CASSEAGGSTDTQYF. The CDR3 DNA reads as TGTGCCAGCAGTGAGGCTGGGGGGAGCACAGATACGCAGTATTTT.

This chain's CDR3 is CASSVVPSGYEQYF. CDR3 nucleotide sequence: TGTGCCAGCAGCGTAGTCCCTAGCGGGTACGAGCAGTACTTC. This sequence joins TRBV9 and TRBJ2-7; TRBD2 matches at 8 bases. The germline CDR1 and CDR2 sequences are SGDLS and YYNGEE. The V and J ends lost 0 bases and 4 bases, in that order; junction bases with no gene match: 3. This CDR3 contains 14 residues. The full variable domain, completed using reference TRBV9 and TRBJ2-7, is DSGVTQTPKHLITATGQRVTLRCSPRSGDLSVYWYQQSLDQGLQFLIQYYNGEERAKGNILERFSAQQFPDLHSELNLSSLELGDSALYFCASSVVPSGYEQYFGPGTRLTVT.

V and J are TRBV27 and TRBJ1-4; D is unclear. The CDR3 totals 14 residues. Per the germline V gene, CDR1 is MNHEY and CDR2 is SMNVEV (reference sequence). Trimming stripped 2 bases from V and 12 bases from J, with 16 bases between. DNA of the CDR3: TGTGCCAGCAGTTTACGGGGAGGGAATGGGGAACTGTTTTTT. It specifies CASSLRGGNGELFF.

The chain recombines TRBV30 with TRBJ1-5, with TRBD1 identical over 8 bases. Germline assignment: CDR1 GTSNPN and CDR2 SVGIG (reference sequence). The length of the CDR3 is 16 residues. The trim removed 3 bases at V and 3 bases at J, leaving 10 bases unmatched. The CDR3 coding sequence is TGTGCCTGGAGCTCCCAGGGGGCGAGAATCAATCAGCCCCAGCATTTT. It specifies CAWSSQGARINQPQHF.

This clone showed up many times. CDR3 protein: CASSVNGGSGNTIYF. The CDR3, as DNA: TGTGCCAGCAGCGTCAACGGGGGCTCTGGAAACACCATATATTTT. The chain uses TRBV9 and TRBJ1-3; TRBD1 is a possible D gene (5 bases). CDR1 and CDR2 from the germline V gene are SGDLS and YYNGEE. With 2 bases removed from V and 0 bases from J, the gap between germline ends came to 9 bases. The length of the CDR3 is 15 residues.

The chain recombines TRBV7-8 with TRBJ1-4; no reliable D call. The germline CDR1 and CDR2 sequences are SGHVS and FQNEAQ. The CDR3 consists of 11 residues. Trimming removed 4 bases at V and 8 bases at J, with 5 bases between. The chain's CDR3 is CASSSREKLFF. The DNA for the CDR3 is TGTGCCAGCAGCTCCAGAGAAAAACTGTTTTTT.

The rearrangement joins TRBV24-1 to TRBJ2-3; no firm D call. Germline CDR1 KGHDR, CDR2 SFDVKD. Deletions cut 7 bases from V and 6 bases from J, with 19 bases between. The CDR3 is made up of 15 amino acids. The CDR3 nucleotides are TGTGCCACCAGCTCTGGCCAGATTCAGGCGGATACGCAGTATTTT. It yields the protein CATSSGQIQADTQYF.

This clone appeared a few times. This chain uses TRBV6-6 with TRBJ1-2; D is unresolved. The CDR3 has 16 residues. Trimming stripped 5 bases from V and 0 bases from J, with 16 bases between. Germline CDR1 and CDR2: MNHNY and SVGAGI (reference sequence). CDR3 region: CASSPINGQSNYGYTF. CDR3 nucleotide sequence: TGTGCCAGCAGTCCAATCAATGGGCAGTCTAACTATGGCTACACCTTC.

The chain is built from TRBV9 and TRBJ1-4; 9 nucleotides agree with TRBD1. This CDR3 is built from 14 residues. The germline CDR1 and CDR2 sequences are SGDLS and YYNGEE. J gave up 6 bases and V 1 base, and 1 base lay outside the gene matches. CDR3 in DNA: TGTGCCAGCAGCGTATGGGACAGGGATGAAAAACTGTTTTTT. This gives the protein CASSVWDRDEKLFF.

V and J are TRBV7-8 and TRBJ2-7; D gene unclear. The CDR3 has 16 residues. V lost 5 bases, J lost 4 bases, and 21 bases lay in between. Per germline, CDR1 SGHVS and CDR2 FQNEAQ. In nucleotides, the CDR3 is TGTGCCAGCAGCCCTCCGTCGGGTCCCGAAAGTTACGAGCAGTACTTC. Translating gives CASSPPSGPESYEQYF.

This rearrangement joins TRBV6-1 to TRBJ2-7, with TRBD2 matching over 10 bases. V shed 3 bases, J shed 3 bases, and the junction held 8 bases outside the gene matches. Germline assignment: CDR1 MNHNS and CDR2 SASEGT. This CDR3 contains 16 residues. In DNA form, the CDR3 reads TGTGCCAGCAGTGAGGGGGGAGCGGGGGGGTTCTACGAGCAGTACTTC. Translating gives CASSEGGAGGFYEQYF.